This T cell receptor (beta chain) was recovered during a study of T cells in women clearing cervical HPV infection. Study-wide background: Case blood drawn at lesion detection; control blood after infection cleared.

TCR beta CDR3 amplified by multiplex PCR from roughly 1,100 ng genomic DNA. The protocol was immunoSEQ multiplex PCR, while the TCRdb copy is restricted to in-frame clones and leaves out a portion. The sample has 30,000 to 40,000 clones; the top ten hold about 7%. Study findings and constraints: CIN3+ cases had significantly higher TCR repertoire richness than controls, but evenness did not differ.

Looked up from germline, CDR1 is SGHAT and CDR2 is FQNNGV. With 2 bases removed from V and 3 bases from J, the gap between germline ends came to 10 bases. The CDR3 has 14 residues. About this clone: The antigen is not known. From the germline J gene comes the end of the CDR3, since the read stops 3 residues before it.

This TCR came from a woman between 18 and 75 years old with a cervical HPV16 infection that either progressed to CIN3+ or cleared (not recorded which). Sequences were obtained from blood buffy coat. This rearrangement joins TRBV11-2 to TRBJ2-5; the D gene is possibly TRBD2 (7 bases). The CDR3 sequence: CASSLRGGEETQYF. The CDR3 DNA, read in part, is TGTGCCAGCAGCTTAAGGGGGGGGGAAGAGACC.